A single sample gave rise to the 20 T cell receptor beta chains below, sequenced in a study of blood T cell repertoires in COVID-19. Only in-frame clones appear in the TCRdb table, and some are missing; sequencing was by immunoSEQ multiplex PCR. The table has hundreds of thousands of clones, 86% seen once; the top ten hold over 3%. The specimen sequenced was PBMCs or T cells enriched from blood (not recorded which). These receptors originate from a woman between 45 and 65 years old in a cohort exposed to, infected with or recovered from COVID-19 (not recorded which).

This clone was seen a handful of times. This chain links TRBV10-3 with TRBJ1-1, with 10 nucleotides matching TRBD1. Germline trimming cut 11 bases from V and 5 bases from J; bases unmatched to any gene: 11. Germline V gene data show CDR1 as ENHRY and CDR2 as SYGVKD. The CDR3 runs to 14 residues. DNA for the CDR3: TGTGCCGCCAAGGACAGGGGGGGGTATACTGAAGCTTTCTTT. The encoded protein is CAAKDRGGYTEAFF.

J is TRBJ2-3 and V is TRBV7-3; 11 bases are shared with TRBD2. This CDR3 is 16 amino acids long. V lost 4 bases, J lost 2 bases, and 5 bases stayed unmatched. In germline, CDR1 is SGHTA, CDR2 FQGTGA. CDR3 protein: CASSWGTSGDTDTQYF. The CDR3 DNA sequence: TGTGCCAGCAGCTGGGGGACTAGCGGAGACACAGATACGCAGTATTTT.

This clone was found a few times. The V gene is TRBV19, the J gene TRBJ1-2, with 8 positions matching TRBD1. After removal of 7 bases from V and 4 bases from J, the junction contained 8 bases not matched to a gene. The CDR3 runs 14 residues. Germline V gives CDR1 LNHDA, CDR2 SQIVND (reference sequence). CDR3 loop: CASTAQTGVYGYTF. DNA for the CDR3: TGTGCCAGTACCGCTCAGACAGGGGTCTATGGCTACACCTTC.

Here the CDR3 DNA reads TGTGCCAGCAGAATAGCGGGGGGGAGCACAGATACGCAGTATTTT. It specifies CASRIAGGSTDTQYF. The chain joins TRBV28 to TRBJ2-3; 11 nucleotides line up with TRBD2. Germline trimming cut 6 bases from V and 0 bases from J; bases unmatched to any gene: 2. CDR1 and CDR2 (germline): MDHEN, SYDVKM. This CDR3 comprises 15 residues.

J is TRBJ2-2 and V is TRBV4-3; no clear D gene. This CDR3 is built from 15 residues. In germline, CDR1 is LGHNA, CDR2 YSLEER. Between the trimmed V and J ends, which lost 1 base and 4 bases, there was a span of 10 bases. The CDR3: CASSQGVISTGELFF. As DNA, the CDR3 is TGCGCCAGCAGCCAAGGAGTGATTTCCACCGGGGAGCTGTTTTTT.

This clone occurred once. This sequence joins TRBV7-8 and TRBJ1-5; no definite D call. The CDR3 contains 16 residues. The germline V and J ends were trimmed by 1 base and 4 bases, with 14 bases remaining between them. The germline V gene encodes CDR1 SGHVS and CDR2 FQNEAQ. The CDR3 protein is CASSLVGGVGNQPQHF. The CDR3 nucleotides are TGTGCCAGCAGCTTAGTGGGTGGAGTCGGGAATCAGCCCCAGCATTTT.

This clone was observed a few times. The chain couples TRBV5-1 to TRBJ2-1; 10 bases align to TRBD2. J was trimmed by 8 bases and V by 4 bases; bases with no gene match: 9. Germline V gives CDR1 SGHRS, CDR2 YFSETQ. This CDR3 has 15 amino acids. The CDR3 nucleotides read TGCGCCAGCAGCCTACTAGCGGGGATGGGGGATGAGCAGTTCTTC. It specifies CASSLLAGMGDEQFF.

V gene TRBV18 combines with J gene TRBJ1-2; D may be TRBD1 (6 bases). Trimming pared 3 bases from V and 3 bases from J, leaving 14 bases between. Germline V gene sequence: CDR1 KGHSH, CDR2 LQKENI. CDR3 size: 15 residues. For the CDR3, the DNA is TGTGCCAGCTCACCCCCGGGACATGATTACTATGGCTACACCTTC. It yields the protein CASSPPGHDYYGYTF. The complete variable domain, with remaining parts taken from reference TRBV18 and TRBJ1-2, reads NAGVMQNPRHLVRRRGQEARLRCSPMKGHSHVYWYRQLPEEGLKFMVYLQKENIIDESGMPKERFSAEFPKEGPSILRIQQVVRGDSAAYFCASSPPGHDYYGYTFGSGTRLTVV.

V is TRBV3-1 (or the pseudogene TRBV3-2) and J is TRBJ1-5; TRBD1 matches 7 bases. This CDR3 contains 14 residues. J lost 6 bases, V lost 1 base, and 3 bases had no gene match. Per the germline V gene, CDR1 is LGHDT and CDR2 is YNNKEL (reference sequence). The CDR3 coding sequence is TGTGCCAGCAGCCAAGGACAGGGTGGTCAGCCCCAGCATTTT. The encoded protein is CASSQGQGGQPQHF.

This clone was counted a few times. The chain recombines TRBV15 with TRBJ1-4; D may be TRBD1 (5 bases). CDR1 is LNHNV, CDR2 YYDKDF, per germline (reference sequence). Trimming took 5 bases from V and 0 from J, leaving 10 bases between them. This CDR3 has 15 residues. The CDR3 reads CATSGQHTTNEKLFF. The DNA of the CDR3 is TGTGCCACCAGCGGACAACATACAACTAATGAAAAACTGTTTTTT. Filled out from reference TRBV15 and TRBJ1-4, the complete variable domain reads DAMVIQNPRYQVTQFGKPVTLSCSQTLNHNVMYWYQQKSSQAPKLLFHYYDKDFNNEADTPDNFQSRRPNTSFCFLDIRSPGLGDTAMYLCATSGQHTTNEKLFFGSGTQLSVL.

The genes are TRBV7-2 and TRBJ1-2; 7 bases match TRBD1. V lost 5 bases to trimming and J lost 1 base; unmatched junction nucleotides: 7. Germline V gene lookup returns CDR1 SGHTA and CDR2 FQGNSA. The CDR3 has 15 amino acids. In DNA, the CDR3 is TGTGCCAGCAGCCCTCACAGGGGAGGTAACTATGGCTACACCTTC. Its protein product is CASSPHRGGNYGYTF.

The genes are TRBV15 and TRBJ2-7, with 9 bases that match TRBD1. Germline-derived CDR1 and CDR2 are LNHNV and YYDKDF (reference sequence). The CDR3 contains 14 residues. The ends lost 5 bases at V and 3 bases at J; junction bases unmatched: 5. CDR3 bases: TGTGCCACCAGCCCCGGGACAGGGCGCTACGAGCAGTACTTC. Translated, it gives CATSPGTGRYEQYF.

This chain joins TRBV2 and TRBJ1-1, with 12 bases that match TRBD1. Germline-derived CDR1 and CDR2 are SNHLY and FYNNEI. J gave up 4 bases and V 3 bases, and 15 bases lay outside the gene matches. CDR3 length: 19 residues. The CDR3 here is CASSDFTGQGADWITEAFF. The CDR3 DNA sequence: TGTGCCAGCAGTGATTTTACGGGACAGGGGGCAGATTGGATCACTGAAGCTTTCTTT.

This clone was observed a handful of times. The CDR3 sequence: CASSQVTGKQFF. The CDR3 DNA reads as TGTGCCAGCAGCCAGGTGACAGGGAAGCAGTTCTTC. The rearrangement links TRBV3-1 (or the pseudogene TRBV3-2) to TRBJ2-1; TRBD1 matches 7 bases. The V segment lost 3 bases and the J segment 11 bases; nucleotides outside the gene matches: 4. In germline, CDR1 is LGHDT, CDR2 YNNKEL (reference sequence). The CDR3 has 12 amino acids.

Concerning this clone itself: At one boundary the junction diverges from the germline segment, which might be a read error. Here the CDR3 reads CASSVGQASRTQYF. The CDR3 DNA is TGTGCCAGCAGTGTAGGACAGGCCTCACGAACCCAGTACTTC. The V call is TRBV9, the J call TRBJ2-5; 7 bases align to TRBD1. The CDR3 is 14 amino acids. Germline V gene sequence: CDR1 SGDLS, CDR2 YYNGEE.

The chain employs TRBV24-1 and TRBJ2-3, with TRBD2 matching over 15 bases. The CDR3 length is 15 residues. Germline trimming cut 8 bases from V and 5 bases from J; bases unmatched to any gene: 4. Germline CDR1 and CDR2: KGHDR and SFDVKD. The CDR3 bases are TGTGCCACCACCGCGGGACTAGCGGGGGGAGATACGCAGTATTTT. Amino acids: CATTAGLAGGDTQYF.

This clone has just one count. V is TRBV3-1 (or the pseudogene TRBV3-2) and J is TRBJ2-2; D is perhaps TRBD1 (5 bases). V lost 2 bases, J lost 5 bases, and 6 bases lay in between. The germline V gene has CDR1 LGHDT and CDR2 YNNKEL (reference sequence). The CDR3 is 13 residues long. The CDR3 nucleotides read TGTGCCAGCAGCCAAAGGGGTACCGGGGAGCTGTTTTTT. Its translation is CASSQRGTGELFF.

The rearrangement joins TRBV10-2 to TRBJ1-6; no firm D call. The length of the CDR3 is 13 residues. Looked up from germline, CDR1 is WSHSY and CDR2 is SAAADI. V lost 3 bases to trimming and J lost 15 bases, with 15 bases between them. The CDR3 sequence: CASSENSHIRLHF. The CDR3 DNA is TGCGCCAGCAGTGAAAATTCGCACATACGCCTCCACTTT.

The chain uses TRBV28 and TRBJ2-7; D ambiguous. Trimming removed 1 base from V and 0 bases from J, with 16 bases in between. Germline-derived CDR1 and CDR2 are MDHEN and SYDVKM. The CDR3 consists of 17 residues. CDR3 DNA: TGTGCCAGCAGTTTATCCCGGTGGTCAGGTTCCTCCTACGAGCAGTACTTC. Its protein product is CASSLSRWSGSSYEQYF.

The chain joins TRBV27 to TRBJ1-5; D ambiguous. V was cut by 3 bases and J by 3 bases, with 9 bases left in between. CDR3 size: 14 residues. Germline V CDR1 and CDR2: MNHEY, SMNVEV (reference sequence). CDR3 region: CASSFSRDNQPQHF. CDR3 coding DNA: TGTGCCAGCAGTTTTTCCCGGGACAATCAGCCCCAGCATTTT.